The 30 T cell receptor beta chains below come from one sample, sequenced in a study of tumor-infiltrating lymphocytes in localized non-small cell lung cancer. Sequencing was performed with immunoSEQ multiplex PCR; in TCRdb, only in-frame clones are kept and a portion is missing. The repertoire consists of about 8,700 clones, with approximately 84% occurring once and the leading ten covering 6.9%. Sequenced: uninvolved lung tissue not adjacent to the tumor. Source of these receptors: a human donor with non-small cell lung cancer.

This rearrangement joins TRBV29-1 to TRBJ2-1, with 10 bases matching TRBD2. The J segment lost 7 bases and the V segment lost 6 bases, leaving 9 bases of the junction unmatched. The germline V gene encodes CDR1 SQVTM and CDR2 ANQGSEA. This CDR3 contains 14 residues. The chain's CDR3 is CSVLGPSGSNEQFF. Here the CDR3 DNA reads TGCAGCGTACTCGGCCCTAGCGGGAGTAATGAGCAGTTCTTC.

The chain joins TRBV6-5 to TRBJ2-1; maybe TRBD2 (6 bases). The V end was cut by 6 bases, the J end by 9 bases, with 12 bases between. The CDR3 has 12 amino acids. Germline V gene data show CDR1 as MNHEY and CDR2 as SVGAGI. The CDR3 DNA sequence: TGTGCCAGCAGCCTCGTGGGGGGTGAGCAGTTCTTC. Translated, it gives CASSLVGGEQFF.

The chain couples TRBV10-3 to TRBJ2-1, with D maybe TRBD1 (5 bases). Trimming stripped 6 bases from V and 8 bases from J, with 11 bases between. Germline V lookup: CDR1 ENHRY, CDR2 SYGVKD. This CDR3 spans 12 amino acids. The CDR3 region is CAISKTEDEQFF. The CDR3 DNA is TGTGCCATCAGCAAGACAGAGGATGAGCAGTTCTTC.

The J gene is TRBJ1-5, the V gene TRBV19, with TRBD1 matching 9 bases. The V gene's germline CDR1 is LNHDA and CDR2 SQIVND (reference sequence). The V segment lost 5 bases and the J segment 6 bases; nucleotides outside the gene matches: 5. The CDR3 is 14 amino acids. The CDR3, as DNA: TGTGCCAGTAGTCCAACAGGGGGCGGTCAGCCCCAGCATTTT. It codes for CASSPTGGGQPQHF.

This clone has just one count. The genes are TRBV7-2 and TRBJ2-2, with D tentatively TRBD2 (5 bases). V lost 0 bases, J lost 4 bases, and 12 bases lay in between. The germline CDR1 and CDR2 sequences are SGHTA and FQGNSA. CDR3 length equals 16 residues. The CDR3 protein is CASSLAPPSTTGELFF. Here the CDR3 DNA reads TGTGCCAGCAGCTTAGCCCCCCCTAGCACCACCGGGGAGCTGTTTTTT.

The chain couples TRBV7-8 to TRBJ1-1, with 7 bases that match TRBD1. Germline V CDR1 and CDR2: SGHVS, FQNEAQ. The CDR3 runs 15 residues. V lost 6 bases and J lost 1; bases outside the gene matches: 8. CDR3 coding DNA: TGTGCCAGCAGACAGAGGGACAGACCGAACACTGAAGCTTTCTTT. Translation gives CASRQRDRPNTEAFF.

The rearrangement uses TRBV29-1 and TRBJ1-1; D might be TRBD1 (5 bases). Per the germline V gene, CDR1 is SQVTM and CDR2 is ANQGSEA. The CDR3 runs 12 residues. Trimming stripped 4 bases from V and 3 bases from J, with 9 bases between. DNA for the CDR3: TGCAGCGTTGGGATCAGGGACACTGAAGCTTTCTTT. Its translation: CSVGIRDTEAFF.

This sequence joins TRBV5-5 and TRBJ2-7; TRBD1 agrees at 7 bases. V shed 0 bases, J shed 1 base, and the junction held 4 bases outside the gene matches. This CDR3 is built from 15 residues. Germline CDR1 SGHKS, CDR2 YYEKEE (reference sequence). CDR3 protein: CASSLVRTGSYEQYF. As DNA, the CDR3 is TGTGCCAGCAGCTTGGTTAGGACAGGATCCTACGAGCAGTACTTC.

The rearrangement links TRBV5-5 to TRBJ2-7, with D perhaps being TRBD1 or TRBD2 (5 bases each). Germline V lookup: CDR1 SGHKS, CDR2 YYEKEE (reference sequence). The length of the CDR3 is 15 residues. V lost 4 bases and J 2 bases, leaving 16 bases between the germline ends. For the CDR3, the DNA is TGTGCCAGCAGCCGGCCGGGACGGCAGACCTACGAGCAGTACTTC. Its protein is CASSRPGRQTYEQYF.

The rearrangement uses TRBV6-4 and TRBJ2-3; TRBD2 agrees at 8 bases. This CDR3 region has 14 residues. Looked up from germline, CDR1 is MRHNA and CDR2 is SNTAGT. Trimming took 3 bases from V and 1 from J; bases not matched to a gene: 0. Here the CDR3 reads CASSEAGGTDTQYF. For the CDR3, the DNA is TGTGCCAGCAGTGAAGCGGGGGGCACAGATACGCAGTATTTT.

The chain combines TRBV6-5 with TRBJ2-5; D not certain. The germline V gene encodes CDR1 MNHEY and CDR2 SVGAGI. This CDR3 comprises 13 residues. V was cut by 5 bases and J by 2 bases, with 9 bases left in between. The CDR3 reads CASSQTIQETQYF. CDR3 nucleotide sequence: TGTGCCAGCAGTCAAACTATACAAGAGACCCAGTACTTC.

The chain is built from TRBV5-8 and TRBJ1-5; no definite D call. CDR1 and CDR2 (germline): SGHTS, YDEGEE. V was trimmed by 0 bases and J by 1 base, leaving 11 bases between them. The CDR3 consists of 16 residues. In DNA, the CDR3 is TGTGCCAGCAGCTTGGCGCGGGGAATAAGCAATCAGCCCCAGCATTTT. Protein: CASSLARGISNQPQHF.

The chain carries TRBV7-2 and TRBJ2-1, with D unclear. This CDR3 has 12 residues. The V gene's germline CDR1 is SGHTA and CDR2 FQGNSA. Trimming took 2 bases from V and 5 from J, leaving 4 bases between them. CDR3 coding DNA: TGTGCCAGCAGCTTATGGAACAATGAGCAGTTCTTC. As protein: CASSLWNNEQFF.

The chain recombines TRBV13 with TRBJ1-1, with D perhaps TRBD1 (6 bases). Germline loops: CDR1 PRHDT, CDR2 FYEKMQ (reference sequence). The CDR3 length is 15 residues. Trimming stripped 5 bases from V and 3 bases from J, with 16 bases between. DNA of the CDR3: TGTGCCAGCAGCCTCCGGGGGGAGGGGGACACTGAAGCTTTCTTT. Translated, it gives CASSLRGEGDTEAFF. The variable domain in full, completed from reference TRBV13 and TRBJ1-1, reads AAGVIQSPRHLIKEKRETATLKCYPIPRHDTVYWYQQGPGQDPQFLISFYEKMQSDKGSIPDRFSAQQFSDYHSELNMSSLELGDSALYFCASSLRGEGDTEAFFGQGTRLTVV.

The chain joins TRBV5-1 to TRBJ1-5; 8 bases are a match to TRBD1. Germline V CDR1 and CDR2: SGHRS, YFSETQ. The CDR3 length is 15 residues. Trimming at V came to 4 bases and at J to 6 bases, leaving 9 bases not matched to a gene. This CDR3 is CASSPESDRGQPQHF. The CDR3 DNA follows: TGCGCCAGCAGCCCTGAATCCGACAGGGGTCAGCCCCAGCATTTT. The full variable domain, completed using reference TRBV5-1 and TRBJ1-5, is KAGVTQTPRYLIKTRGQQVTLSCSPISGHRSVSWYQQTPGQGLQFLFEYFSETQRNKGNFPGRFSGRQFSNSRSEMNVSTLELGDSALYLCASSPESDRGQPQHFGDGTRLSIL.

This clone was counted between two and nine times. The rearrangement uses TRBV29-1 and TRBJ1-2, with 10 positions matching TRBD1. Trimming removed 4 bases from V and 2 bases from J; junction bases left unmatched: 1. CDR1 and CDR2 from the germline V gene are SQVTM and ANQGSEA. The length of the CDR3 is 13 residues. CDR3 DNA sequence: TGCAGCGTTGCGGACAGGGGGAACTATGGCTACACCTTC. This translates into CSVADRGNYGYTF.

The chain is built from TRBV2 and TRBJ1-2; unclear D gene. Germline CDR1 is SNHLY and CDR2 is FYNNEI. Trimming stripped 1 base from V and 2 bases from J, with 8 bases between. The CDR3 runs 14 residues. Here the CDR3 reads CASSEEKFNYGYTF. CDR3 nucleotide sequence: TGTGCCAGCAGTGAAGAAAAGTTCAACTATGGCTACACCTTC.

The chain couples TRBV11-3 to TRBJ2-1; TRBD1 might be the D (6 bases). The CDR3 is 14 residues long. CDR1 and CDR2 from the germline V gene are SGHNT and YENEEA. V shed 3 bases and J shed 5 bases, with 11 bases lying between them. This CDR3 is CASSFGGYNNEQFF. The CDR3 DNA reads TGTGCCAGCAGCTTTGGGGGCTACAACAATGAGCAGTTCTTC.

The V and J genes are TRBV28 and TRBJ2-4; 11 bases line up with TRBD2. This CDR3 is built from 14 residues. J was trimmed by 10 bases and V by 7 bases; bases with no gene match: 9. CDR1 and CDR2 (germline): MDHEN, SYDVKM. The CDR3 region has the DNA TGTGCCAGCACCAGACAGACTAGCGGGAAGATTCAGTACTTC. Its translation is CASTRQTSGKIQYF.

This clone was seen only a few times. V and J are TRBV11-2 and TRBJ1-1; 9 nucleotides agree with TRBD1. Germline lookup yields CDR1 SGHAT and CDR2 FQNNGV. This CDR3 spans 12 amino acids. Trimming cost V 3 bases and J 9 bases; bases outside gene matches: 2. As DNA, the CDR3 is TGTGCCAGCAGCTTCGGACAGGGGCAAGCTTTCTTT. This gives the protein CASSFGQGQAFF.

This clone was seen more than once but under ten times. V and J are TRBV19 and TRBJ2-7; 11 bases are a match to TRBD1. Germline V lookup: CDR1 LNHDA, CDR2 SQIVND (reference sequence). The CDR3 sequence is 15 residues long. The V gene end was trimmed by 4 bases and the J gene end by 2 bases; junction bases not matched to a gene: 4. In nucleotides, the CDR3 is TGTGCCAGTAGTACCGGGACAGGGGGAGCCTACGAGCAGTACTTC. As protein: CASSTGTGGAYEQYF. Supplemented by reference TRBV19 and TRBJ2-7, the full variable domain reads DGGITQSPKYLFRKEGQNVTLSCEQNLNHDAMYWYRQDPGQGLRLIYYSQIVNDFQKGDIAEGYSVSREKKESFPLTVTSAQKNPTAFYLCASSTGTGGAYEQYFGPGTRLTVT.

The genes are TRBV4-1 and TRBJ1-2; no firm D call. V lost 4 bases and J 5 bases, leaving 17 bases between the germline ends. This CDR3 comprises 15 residues. From germline, CDR1 is MGHRA and CDR2 YSYEKL. CDR3 DNA: TGCGCCAGCAGCCTGACCGGGAGGACTACTTATGGCTACACCTTC. Protein sequence: CASSLTGRTTYGYTF.

This clone has a single count. The chain couples TRBV28 to TRBJ2-2; possible D gene TRBD1, 6 bases. The germline V and J ends were trimmed by 3 bases and 1 base, with 9 bases remaining between them. This CDR3 has 15 residues. Germline CDR1 MDHEN, CDR2 SYDVKM. The DNA of the CDR3 is TGTGCCAGCAGTTTCCCGGGACAGAACACCGGGGAGCTGTTTTTT. As protein: CASSFPGQNTGELFF. The full variable domain, completed using reference TRBV28 and TRBJ2-2, is DVKVTQSSRYLVKRTGEKVFLECVQDMDHENMFWYRQDPGLGLRLIYFSYDVKMKEKGDIPEGYSVSREKKERFSLILESASTNQTSMYLCASSFPGQNTGELFFGEGSRLTVL.

This clone was detected only once. The V call is TRBV9, the J call TRBJ2-7, with 7 bases lining up with TRBD1. There are 17 residues in the CDR3. The V gene's germline CDR1 is SGDLS and CDR2 YYNGEE. V shed 3 bases and J 5 bases; nucleotides not matched to a gene: 17. DNA for the CDR3: TGTGCCAGCAGCGCTATATCTACCGGGACAGCGCCTAACGAGCAGTACTTC. It encodes CASSAISTGTAPNEQYF.

This clone was observed a handful of times. In nucleotides, the CDR3 is TGTGCCAGTAGTATAGAGAGGGGGAGTCAGCCCCAGCATTTT. It translates to CASSIERGSQPQHF. The chain is built from TRBV19 and TRBJ1-5; D might be TRBD1 (6 bases). The CDR3 totals 14 residues. V was clipped by 0 bases and J by 6 bases, with 9 bases between them. The germline CDR1 and CDR2 sequences are LNHDA and SQIVND (reference sequence). The full variable domain, rest sourced from reference TRBV19 and TRBJ1-5, is DGGITQSPKYLFRKEGQNVTLSCEQNLNHDAMYWYRQDPGQGLRLIYYSQIVNDFQKGDIAEGYSVSREKKESFPLTVTSAQKNPTAFYLCASSIERGSQPQHFGDGTRLSIL.

The chain is built from TRBV19 and TRBJ2-3, with D possibly TRBD1 on 6 matching bases. Germline assignment: CDR1 LNHDA and CDR2 SQIVND (reference sequence). Trimming stripped 6 bases from V and 2 bases from J, with 12 bases between. This CDR3 is built from 14 residues. Here the CDR3 DNA reads TGTGCCAGTAGCGTACAGGGATCCACAGATACGCAGTATTTT. This encodes CASSVQGSTDTQYF.

The V gene is TRBV6-5, the J gene TRBJ1-6; weak D call: TRBD1 (5 bases). This CDR3 is built from 12 residues. V was pared by 6 bases and J by 13 bases, with 13 bases between. Germline V gene data show CDR1 as MNHEY and CDR2 as SVGAGI. The CDR3, as DNA: TGTGCCAGCAGATCCCCCGAGGGGCCCCTCCACTTT. It yields the protein CASRSPEGPLHF.

The genes are TRBV28 and TRBJ2-1; 11 nucleotides line up with TRBD2. CDR3 length: 14 residues. Looked up from germline, CDR1 is MDHEN and CDR2 is SYDVKM. V gave up 4 bases and J gave up 8 bases; unmatched junction bases: 4. This CDR3 reads CASSSSGRYDEQFF. In DNA form, the CDR3 reads TGTGCCAGCAGTTCTAGCGGGAGGTACGATGAGCAGTTCTTC.

This clone was counted a single time. The chain uses TRBV27 and TRBJ2-7; tentative D call: TRBD2 (6 bases). Per germline, CDR1 MNHEY and CDR2 SMNVEV (reference sequence). This CDR3 spans 12 amino acids. V was shortened by 5 bases and J by 6 bases, with 11 bases between the two germline ends. In nucleotides, the CDR3 is TGTGCCAGCAGTCCCGGACTAACCGAGCAGTACTTC. Protein product: CASSPGLTEQYF.

CDR3 in amino acids: CASSVEVAGGYEQYF. As DNA, the CDR3 is TGTGCCAGCAGCGTAGAGGTAGCGGGAGGATACGAGCAGTACTTC. This chain connects TRBV9 to TRBJ2-7, with 10 bases fitting TRBD2. Per germline, CDR1 SGDLS and CDR2 YYNGEE. V shed 0 bases and J 4 bases; nucleotides not matched to a gene: 4. This CDR3 spans 15 amino acids.